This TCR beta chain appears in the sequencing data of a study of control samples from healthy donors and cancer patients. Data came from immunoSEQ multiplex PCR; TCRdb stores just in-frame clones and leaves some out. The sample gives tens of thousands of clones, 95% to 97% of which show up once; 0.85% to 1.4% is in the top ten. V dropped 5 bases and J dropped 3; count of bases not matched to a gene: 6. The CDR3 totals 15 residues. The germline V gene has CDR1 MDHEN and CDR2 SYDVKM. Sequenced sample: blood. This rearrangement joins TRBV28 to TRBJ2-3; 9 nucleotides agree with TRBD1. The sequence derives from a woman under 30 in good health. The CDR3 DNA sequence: TGTGCCAGCAGTCCCCATGGGACAGGGACAGATACGCAGTATTTT. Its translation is CASSPHGTGTDTQYF.